A single sample is the source of the 24 T cell receptor beta chains below, sequenced in a study of T cell changes during pregnancy in multiple sclerosis (dated by TCRdb to the late 2010s). Library preparation used the immunoSEQ multiplex PCR assay. Here the immuneACCESS table is served through TCRdb, limited to in-frame sequences with V and J called. Missing clones are a known gap in these copies; in checked studies unresolved V genes cover under half, and the rest lacks a known reason. In all, the sample holds about 89,000 clones, and roughly 93% of those were seen once. The ten largest clonotypes hold about 0.84% of the sample. The starting material was peripheral blood, obtained in the third trimester of pregnancy. The receptors come from a female donor with multiple sclerosis, enrolled in a pregnancy study.

J is TRBJ1-2 and V is TRBV5-4; the D gene is possibly TRBD1 (6 bases). Germline V gene sequence: CDR1 SGHNT, CDR2 YYREEE (reference sequence). The CDR3 is 14 amino acids. Trimming stripped 1 base from V and 4 bases from J, with 11 bases between. The CDR3 region is CASSLNRAPYGYTF. The CDR3 nucleotides read TGTGCCAGCAGCTTGAACAGGGCGCCCTATGGCTACACCTTC.

The rearrangement joins TRBV6-6 to TRBJ2-1, with D uncertain. Germline values: CDR1 MNHNY, CDR2 SVGAGI (reference sequence). The CDR3 covers 14 residues. V was cut by 6 bases and J by 5 bases, with 14 bases left in between. The CDR3 loop reads CASSLRQLNNEQFF. In nucleotides, the CDR3 is TGTGCCAGCAGCCTTAGACAACTGAACAATGAGCAGTTCTTC.

CDR3: CASSPRGGDEQYF. CDR3 nucleotide sequence: TGTGCCAGCAGCCCGCGGGGGGGTGACGAGCAGTACTTC. The chain combines TRBV7-9 with TRBJ2-7, with TRBD2 identical over 9 bases. The junction had 4 bases not matched to a gene; V was cut back by 5 bases and J by 5 bases. The CDR3 is made up of 13 amino acids. Germline assignment: CDR1 SEHNR and CDR2 FQNEAQ (reference sequence).

J is TRBJ2-7 and V is TRBV5-1; the match to TRBD1 covers 7 bases. CDR1 is SGHRS, CDR2 YFSETQ, per germline. The CDR3 sequence is 16 residues long. Losses at the gene ends were 2 bases for V and 3 bases for J; bases not matched to a gene: 11. DNA of the CDR3: TGCGCCAGCAGCTTAGTCACAGGGGCCGATCACTACGAGCAGTACTTC. The encoded protein is CASSLVTGADHYEQYF.

This chain links TRBV11-1 with TRBJ2-1; the match to TRBD2 covers 13 bases. The CDR3 covers 16 residues. V gave up 3 bases and J gave up 4 bases; unmatched junction bases: 3. The germline V gene has CDR1 SGHAT and CDR2 FQDESV (reference sequence). DNA of the CDR3: TGTGCCAGCAGCTTTGGGACTAGCGGGACGTACAATGAGCAGTTCTTC. Amino acid sequence: CASSFGTSGTYNEQFF.

The V gene is TRBV27, the J gene TRBJ2-7; D call uncertain. This CDR3 region has 13 residues. Germline V gene lookup returns CDR1 MNHEY and CDR2 SMNVEV (reference sequence). Deletions cut 2 bases from V and 4 bases from J, with 9 bases between. The CDR3 spells CASSLGSLYEQYF. DNA for the CDR3: TGTGCCAGCAGTTTAGGCTCATTATACGAGCAGTACTTC.

This clone was observed once. V usage is TRBV7-9 and J usage is TRBJ2-1; D possibly corresponds to TRBD1 (5 bases). CDR3 size: 15 residues. V was trimmed by 5 bases and J by 7 bases, leaving 18 bases between them. Germline-derived CDR1 and CDR2 are SEHNR and FQNEAQ (reference sequence). CDR3 amino acids: CASSVGEQGPNEQFF. Here the CDR3 DNA reads TGTGCCAGCAGCGTTGGCGAGCAGGGCCCGAATGAGCAGTTCTTC.

The chain joins TRBV13 to TRBJ1-4; tentative D call: TRBD1 (6 bases). V lost 1 base to trimming and J lost 4 bases, with 13 bases between them. The length of the CDR3 is 16 residues. From germline, CDR1 is PRHDT and CDR2 FYEKMQ (reference sequence). The CDR3 protein is CASSLAGGGVNEKLFF. CDR3 nucleotides: TGTGCCAGCAGCTTAGCTGGCGGGGGCGTTAATGAAAAACTGTTTTTT.

The chain carries TRBV5-1 and TRBJ2-1; TRBD2 matches at 10 bases. CDR1 and CDR2 (germline): SGHRS, YFSETQ. J gave up 2 bases and V 4 bases, and 9 bases lay outside the gene matches. There are 17 residues in the CDR3. The CDR3, as DNA: TGCGCCAGCAGCCCCGGGACTAGCGTGTTCCCCTACAATGAGCAGTTCTTC. Protein product: CASSPGTSVFPYNEQFF.

The rearrangement uses TRBV30 and TRBJ2-7, with TRBD1 matching 10 bases. CDR3 size: 14 residues. J lost 1 base, V lost 3 bases, and 3 bases had no gene match. In germline, CDR1 is GTSNPN, CDR2 SVGIG (reference sequence). In DNA form, the CDR3 reads TGTGCCTGGAGGGGACAGGGGACATCCTACGAGCAGTACTTC. Protein product: CAWRGQGTSYEQYF.

CDR3 protein: CASSPSGTTAYNEQFF. The CDR3 bases are TGTGCCAGCAGTCCGTCCGGGACTACCGCCTACAATGAGCAGTTCTTC. The V call is TRBV5-4, the J call TRBJ2-1, with 7 bases lining up with TRBD2. V shed 5 bases and J 2 bases; nucleotides not matched to a gene: 10. Germline CDR1 and CDR2: SGHNT and YYREEE (reference sequence). The CDR3 loop spans 16 amino acids.

V usage is TRBV9 and J usage is TRBJ2-5, with D maybe TRBD2 (7 bases). The CDR3 consists of 16 residues. Trimming shortened V by 4 bases and J by 4 bases, and 20 bases separated the two germline ends. Germline lookup yields CDR1 SGDLS and CDR2 YYNGEE. CDR3 protein: CASSKGGEIGGETQYF. In DNA, the CDR3 is TGTGCCAGCAGCAAAGGGGGGGAAATAGGCGGAGAGACCCAGTACTTC.

The J gene is TRBJ2-2, the V gene TRBV7-2; 7 positions match TRBD2. CDR1 is SGHTA, CDR2 FQGNSA, per germline. The CDR3 is made up of 14 amino acids. The CDR3 reads CAVGAGVNTGELFF. DNA for the CDR3: TGTGCGGTGGGCGCGGGAGTAAACACCGGGGAGCTGTTTTTT.

This sequence joins TRBV18 and TRBJ2-5; tentatively, D is TRBD2 (6 bases). Germline CDR1 reads KGHSH; CDR2 reads LQKENI. The CDR3 consists of 14 residues. Trimming removed 3 bases at V and 2 bases at J, with 10 bases between. CDR3 region: CASSPTRSQETQYF. In DNA, the CDR3 is TGTGCCAGCTCACCGACTAGGTCTCAAGAGACCCAGTACTTC.

The rearrangement joins TRBV28 to TRBJ2-1; 9 positions agree with TRBD2. V lost 4 bases and J lost 7; bases outside the gene matches: 8. The V gene's germline CDR1 is MDHEN and CDR2 SYDVKM. This CDR3 contains 15 residues. The CDR3 region has the DNA TGTGCCAGCAGTTGGGGCCCGAGCGGGAGGAATGAGCAGTTCTTC. Translation: CASSWGPSGRNEQFF.

In its sample, this clone was seen a few times. The V gene is TRBV9, the J gene TRBJ2-1; tentatively, D is TRBD2 (6 bases). The germline V gene has CDR1 SGDLS and CDR2 YYNGEE. The V gene lost 6 bases and the J gene lost 4 bases, with 20 bases spanning the gap. There are 16 residues in the CDR3. The CDR3 spells CASTIGGLGAYNEQFF. CDR3 sequence (DNA): TGTGCCAGCACCATTGGGGGACTCGGGGCGTACAATGAGCAGTTCTTC. Full variable domain (missing parts from reference TRBV9 and TRBJ2-1): DSGVTQTPKHLITATGQRVTLRCSPRSGDLSVYWYQQSLDQGLQFLIQYYNGEERAKGNILERFSAQQFPDLHSELNLSSLELGDSALYFCASTIGGLGAYNEQFFGPGTRLTVL.

V and J are TRBV25-1 and TRBJ2-5; 8 bases map to TRBD2. This CDR3 comprises 17 residues. The V segment lost 2 bases and the J segment 5 bases; nucleotides outside the gene matches: 13. Germline loops: CDR1 MGHDK, CDR2 SYGVNS. CDR3 nucleotides: TGTGCCAGCAGTGAAACGGTAGCGGGACATCGCGGGGAGACCCAGTACTTC. Its protein is CASSETVAGHRGETQYF.

The V gene is TRBV11-2, the J gene TRBJ2-5; 10 bases map to TRBD2. Looked up from germline, CDR1 is SGHAT and CDR2 is FQNNGV. CDR3 size: 15 residues. V gave up 5 bases and J gave up 4 bases; unmatched junction bases: 7. In nucleotides, the CDR3 is TGTGCCAGCAGCCCGGGACTAGCGAGCGCAGAGACCCAGTACTTC. It codes for CASSPGLASAETQYF.

This chain connects TRBV2 to TRBJ2-1; 12 bases fit TRBD2. The trim removed 8 bases at V and 9 bases at J, leaving 11 bases unmatched. The CDR3 is 15 residues long. The germline gives CDR1 SNHLY, CDR2 FYNNEI. DNA of the CDR3: TGTGCCAGCCCCTTGACTAGCGGGAGTCAGGGTGAGCAGTTCTTC. This encodes CASPLTSGSQGEQFF. Supplemented by reference TRBV2 and TRBJ2-1, the full variable domain reads EPEVTQTPSHQVTQMGQEVILRCVPISNHLYFYWYRQILGQKVEFLVSFYNNEISEKSEIFDDQFSVERPDGSNFTLKIRSTKLEDSAMYFCASPLTSGSQGEQFFGPGTRLTVL.

This chain connects TRBV7-2 to TRBJ2-1, with 13 bases fitting TRBD2. V shed 1 base and J 12 bases; nucleotides not matched to a gene: 0. The CDR3 runs to 13 residues. Germline-derived CDR1 and CDR2 are SGHTA and FQGNSA. The CDR3 DNA reads as TGTGCCAGCAGCTTAGGGACTAGCGGGGGGCAGTTCTTC. Its protein is CASSLGTSGGQFF.

V and J are TRBV2 and TRBJ1-2; D perhaps matches TRBD1 (5 bases). The CDR3 contains 16 residues. Germline CDR1 is SNHLY and CDR2 is FYNNEI. V lost 3 bases to trimming and J lost 0 bases, with 14 bases between them. The DNA of the CDR3 is TGTGCCAGCAGTGAGGGGGGTGGGAAAGCTAACTATGGCTACACCTTC. Protein: CASSEGGGKANYGYTF.

This clone was seen more than once but under ten times. This sequence joins TRBV6-4 and TRBJ2-2; D ambiguous. This CDR3 region has 14 residues. CDR1 MRHNA and CDR2 SNTAGT come from the germline V gene. With 4 bases removed from V and 5 bases from J, the gap between germline ends came to 11 bases. The CDR3 is CASSALVGTGELFF. The CDR3 bases are TGTGCCAGCAGTGCGCTAGTCGGAACCGGGGAGCTGTTTTTT.

The chain employs TRBV7-8 and TRBJ2-5, with 7 bases that match TRBD1. Germline V lookup: CDR1 SGHVS, CDR2 FQNEAQ. V shed 5 bases and J 0 bases; nucleotides not matched to a gene: 6. The CDR3 has 15 amino acids. The CDR3 region has the DNA TGTGCCAGCAGCCAGACTGGACAGGACCAAGAGACCCAGTACTTC. Amino acids: CASSQTGQDQETQYF.

The chain joins TRBV28 to TRBJ1-1; 12 bases line up with TRBD1. Germline V gene sequence: CDR1 MDHEN, CDR2 SYDVKM. The trim removed 4 bases at V and 1 base at J, leaving 10 bases unmatched. The CDR3 contains 18 residues. The CDR3, as DNA: TGTGCCAGCAGTTCAACCTCGGGACAGGGGGCTGGGAACACTGAAGCTTTCTTT. As protein: CASSSTSGQGAGNTEAFF.